The clone carrying this T cell receptor beta chain was recorded at least ten times. The antigen remains unidentified. This sample was taken from a study of blood T cells in healthy people across ages. General observations from the study: Naive and antigen-experienced cells could not be conclusively compared, given unsorted PBMCs. Age showed a roughly linear inverse relationship with TCR beta diversity per million T cells.

The donors, all healthy, were Caucasians living in Russia, aged roughly 6 to 100. Each sample provided at least 5 micrograms of extracted total RNA. This CDR3 is 10 amino acids long. CDR1 DFQATT and CDR2 SNEGSKA come from the germline V gene (reference sequence). The ends were cut back, 5 bases at V and 5 bases at J, with 5 bases in the middle. A sample-barcoded 5' primer and a J-beta primer mix were used in a second PCR of about 7 to 12 cycles. TCRdb processed the 5' RACE reads anew with MiXCR; each CDR3 protein has one entry. The table has roughly 700,000 distinct CDR3 sequences, 32% seen once; the top ten hold 15% to 17%.

What was sequenced was blood. V gene TRBV20-1 combines with J gene TRBJ2-3, with D unresolved. This sequence originates from an elderly woman in good health. The CDR3: CSAARDTQYF. CDR3 sequence (DNA): TGCAGTGCTGCTAGAGATACGCAGTATTTT.